Listed below are T cell receptor beta chains from one sample, sequenced in a study of blood T cells in healthy people across ages. One entry per CDR3 protein results from TCRdb running MiXCR on the 5' RACE reads. There are roughly 700,000 distinct CDR3 sequences in the sample; about 52% occur only once, and under 35% lies in the top ten. The sample comprised blood. The receptors were gathered from an older woman in good health. CDR3s include the opening cysteine and the closing phenylalanine or tryptophan. A D gene is named only where the DNA matches it firmly. Clone size is shown for a subset of rows, as once, few, many or a class of expanded clone.

V gene,J gene,clone size,D gene,CDR3 DNA,CDR3 protein
TRBV20-1,TRBJ2-1,-,TRBD2,TGCAGTGCTAGAGAGCGACTAGCGGGAGGGCAATACAATGAGCAGTTCTTC,CSARERLAGGQYNEQFF
TRBV30,TRBJ2-1,-,TRBD1,TGTGCCTGGAGTGGGGACAGCCACAATGAGCAGTTCTTC,CAWSGDSHNEQFF
TRBV7-2,TRBJ1-2,many,-,TGTGCCAGCAGCTTAGGGTATCCTGGACAGCCCTATGGCTACACCTTC,CASSLGYPGQPYGYTF
TRBV20-1,TRBJ2-2,few,TRBD2,TGCAGTGCTAGGGAATGGGGCGGGAGTTCAGGGGAGCTGTTTTTT,CSAREWGGSSGELFF
TRBV18,TRBJ2-1,-,TRBD2,TGTGCCAGCTCCCGTAGGACTAGCGACTACAATGAGCAGTTCTTC,CASSRRTSDYNEQFF
TRBV4-2,TRBJ1-2,-,-,TGTGCCAGCAGCCAAGCGGACGGGACAACTAACTATGGCTACACCTTC,CASSQADGTTNYGYTF
TRBV3-1,TRBJ1-2,few,-,TGTGCCAGCAGCCAAGTTTTCGAGGGGACCTATGGCTACACCTTC,CASSQVFEGTYGYTF
TRBV4-3,TRBJ2-7,-,-,TGCGCCAGCAGCCAAGATCTAGCGTCGTTTGGCGAGCAGTACTTC,CASSQDLASFGEQYF
TRBV2,TRBJ2-7,-,-,TGTGCCAGCAGCCCACAGGGGGAGGGAAACGAGCAGTACTTC,CASSPQGEGNEQYF
TRBV12-3/TRBV12-4,TRBJ2-5,few,TRBD1,TGTGCCAGCAGTTTAGGGACAGGGAGCCAAGAGACCCAGTACTTC,CASSLGTGSQETQYF
TRBV11-3,TRBJ2-7,few,TRBD2,TGTGCCAGCAGCTTACTCGGGAGGGCCGGGGACGAGCAGTACTTC,CASSLLGRAGDEQYF
TRBV7-2,TRBJ2-7,many,-,TGTGCCAGCAGCTTAGACTACGGCTCCGAGCAGTACTTC,CASSLDYGSEQYF
TRBV7-2,TRBJ2-2,once,TRBD2,TGTGCCAGCAGCTCCTTTAGCGGGGGGAACACCGGGGAGCTGTTTTTT,CASSSFSGGNTGELFF
TRBV6-6,TRBJ2-5,-,-,TGTGCCAGCAGTCCCACGTTGGGGACCCAGTACTTC,CASSPTLGTQYF
TRBV7-9,TRBJ2-7,-,-,TGTGCCAGCAGCGGACTCGAGGATGGCTACGGGCAGTACTTC,CASSGLEDGYGQYF
TRBV5-1,TRBJ2-5,-,TRBD2,TGCGCCAGCAATCTAGCGGGAGATCGCAATGAGCAGTACTTC,CASNLAGDRNEQYF
TRBV27,TRBJ2-2,many,-,TGTGCCAGCAGTTTTACGCTAGCCGGGGAGCTGTTTTTT,CASSFTLAGELFF
TRBV7-9,TRBJ2-1,once,-,TGTGCCAGCAGCCAGGGGGCGGGAGGAATTGAGCAGTTCTTC,CASSQGAGGIEQFF
TRBV7-9,TRBJ1-2,-,-,TGTGCCAGCAGCTCGGGACATCGCGGCTACACCTTC,CASSSGHRGYTF
TRBV27,TRBJ2-7,-,-,TGTGCCAGCAGTTTGTTCAGGGGCCTGTCTGAGCAGTACTTC,CASSLFRGLSEQYF
TRBV6-2/TRBV6-3,TRBJ1-5,few,-,TGTGCCAGCAGTTCCACACCGGGTTATGGGCGGGATGGCAATCAGCCCCAGCATTTT,CASSSTPGYGRDGNQPQHF
TRBV29-1,TRBJ2-5,-,TRBD1,TGCAGCGTTGAGGGACAGGGGCAAGAGACCCAGTACTTC,CSVEGQGQETQYF
TRBV20-1,TRBJ2-5,-,TRBD1,TGCAGTGCTAAAAGGGACAGCCAAGAGACCCAGTACTTC,CSAKRDSQETQYF
TRBV5-1,TRBJ1-5,-,-,TGCGCCAGCAGCAGGGGCTCGAATCAGCCCCAGCATTTT,CASSRGSNQPQHF
TRBV29-1,TRBJ2-3,-,-,TGCAGCGTTAGAGGCGGGACCGCAGATACGCAGTATTTT,CSVRGGTADTQYF
TRBV12-5,TRBJ2-7,-,TRBD2,TGTGCTAGTGCCTACGGGGGGGCCACCTACGAGCAGTACTTC,CASAYGGATYEQYF
TRBV20-1,TRBJ2-6,few,TRBD1,TGCAGTGCTAGGCCAGGGGGCGCACGTTCATGGAGTTCTGGGGCCAACGTCCTGACTTTC,CSARPGGARSWSSGANVLTF
TRBV9,TRBJ2-7,-,-,TGTGCCAGCAGCGTAGGACGCCAGGCCGACTACGAGCAGTACTTC,CASSVGRQADYEQYF
TRBV5-4,TRBJ2-7,-,-,TGTGCCAGCAGCTTGTGGTCCAACTCCTACGAGCAGTACTTC,CASSLWSNSYEQYF
TRBV28,TRBJ2-5,-,-,TGTGCCAGCAGTGCTGGACAGAAACAAGAGACCCAGTACTTC,CASSAGQKQETQYF
TRBV9,TRBJ2-6,-,TRBD1,TGTGCCAGCAGCGTAGACAGGGGGGCAAGATCCTCTGGGGCCAACGTCCTGACTTTC,CASSVDRGARSSGANVLTF
TRBV20-1,TRBJ2-1,once,TRBD2,TGCAGTGCTACCGGGACTAGCGGGGAGCTTAGCTCCTACAATGAGCAGTTCTTC,CSATGTSGELSSYNEQFF
TRBV4-2,TRBJ2-3,-,TRBD2,TGTGCCAGCAGCCAAGAACTAGCGGGAGATACGCAGTATTTT,CASSQELAGDTQYF
TRBV4-3,TRBJ1-2,once,TRBD1,TGCGCCAGCAGCCAACGCCGGGACAGGGGTCATGGCTACACCTTC,CASSQRRDRGHGYTF
TRBV5-4,TRBJ1-4,-,-,TGTGCCAGCAGTTGCGACGAGCGGGAAAAACTGTTTTTT,CASSCDEREKLFF
TRBV5-1,TRBJ2-3,few,-,TGTGCCAGCAGCTCCGGCCAGAGCACAGATACGCAGTATTTT,CASSSGQSTDTQYF
TRBV5-4,TRBJ1-2,-,TRBD1,TGTGCCGGTGCCCGGGACAGGGGCTATGGCTACACCTTC,CAGARDRGYGYTF
TRBV7-9,TRBJ2-1,-,TRBD2,TGTGCCAGCAGCGTCAAGCGGGAGTTGAGTGAGCAGTTCTTC,CASSVKRELSEQFF
TRBV4-2,TRBJ1-1,-,TRBD1,TGTGCCAGCAGCCTCAGGGGGTTGGGGAACCAAGCTTTCTTT,CASSLRGLGNQAFF
TRBV4-3,TRBJ2-1,few,TRBD2,TGCGCCAGCAGCCAAGATGCGGGACTAGCGTCGAACAATGAGCAGTTCTTC,CASSQDAGLASNNEQFF
TRBV6-5,TRBJ1-1,-,TRBD1,TGTGCCAGCAAGAGGACAGGACTGGGGACTGAAGCTTTCTTT,CASKRTGLGTEAFF
TRBV7-9,TRBJ2-7,few,TRBD1,TGTGCCAGCAGCTTAGCTTCTTTGGACAGGGGGCATAACTACGAGCAGTACTTC,CASSLASLDRGHNYEQYF